Listed below are T cell receptor beta chains from one sample, sequenced in a study of Graves' ophthalmopathy and Graves' hyperthyroidism. A single record per CDR3 protein comes from TCRdb applying MiXCR to the multiplex PCR reads. The table lists 300,000 to 400,000 distinct CDR3 sequences, about 18% of them singletons. Sequenced: peripheral blood. The receptors derive from an adult woman with stable Graves' hyperthyroidism. Both conserved end residues are part of each CDR3. A D gene is named only where the DNA matches it firmly. Rows give clone size only sometimes, using once, few, many, or a class for an expanded clone.

j_gene,abundance,d_gene,v_gene,CDR3aa,CDR3nt
TRBJ1-5,NA,NA,TRBV28,CASSYSKNSPNQPQHF,TGTGCCAGCAGTTACTCGAAAAACAGTCCCAATCAGCCCCAGCATTTT
TRBJ2-5,many,NA,TRBV29-1,CSVESRAQETQYF,TGCAGCGTTGAATCCAGGGCGCAAGAGACCCAGTACTTC
TRBJ1-1,many,TRBD1,TRBV12-3/TRBV12-4,CASSKDRGTEAFF,TGTGCCAGCAGTAAGGACAGGGGTACTGAAGCTTTCTTT
TRBJ1-3,many,NA,TRBV29-1,CSVEEGGNTIYF,TGCAGCGTTGAAGAGGGGGGAAACACCATATATTTT
TRBJ1-1,NA,NA,TRBV19,CASSSRWDIMNTEAFF,TGTGCCAGTAGCTCCCGATGGGACATAATGAACACTGAAGCTTTCTTT
TRBJ2-7,NA,NA,TRBV29-1,CSVVGSVNPYDQYF,TGCAGCGTTGTAGGTAGCGTGAACCCCTACGATCAGTACTTC
TRBJ2-7,many,NA,TRBV27,CASSPQAIYEQYF,TGTGCCAGCAGCCCCCAGGCGATCTACGAGCAGTACTTC
TRBJ2-5,many,NA,TRBV6-1,CASSEGMVSGQETQYF,TGTGCCAGCAGTGAAGGGATGGTGTCGGGCCAAGAGACCCAGTACTTC
TRBJ2-6,many,NA,TRBV6-5,CASSYSRRANVLTF,TGTGCCAGCAGTTACTCGAGGCGGGCCAACGTCCTGACTTTC
TRBJ2-2,NA,NA,TRBV20-1,CSAETRAGELFF,TGCAGTGCTGAAACGAGGGCCGGGGAGCTGTTTTTT
TRBJ1-1,NA,NA,TRBV6-2/TRBV6-3,CASRQPPHTEAFF,TGTGCCAGCAGACAACCCCCCCACACTGAAGCTTTCTTT
TRBJ2-5,many,NA,TRBV6-2/TRBV6-3,CASSGRPKETQYF,TGTGCCAGCAGTGGGAGGCCTAAAGAGACCCAGTACTTC
TRBJ2-2,many,TRBD2,TRBV12-3/TRBV12-4,CASSPPGGGPKTGELFF,TGTGCCAGCAGTCCGCCCGGGGGGGGCCCTAAGACCGGGGAGCTGTTTTTT
TRBJ2-5,many,TRBD1,TRBV10-1,CASSARTGDRRETQYF,TGCGCCAGCAGTGCGAGGACAGGGGATCGTCGGGAGACCCAGTACTTC
TRBJ1-1,many,NA,TRBV6-2/TRBV6-3,CASYLGGNTEAFF,TGTGCCAGCTACCTTGGAGGGAACACTGAAGCTTTCTTT
TRBJ2-6,NA,TRBD1,TRBV28,CASRSRGTGIGANVLTF,TGTGCCAGCAGGTCCCGCGGGACAGGGATTGGGGCCAACGTTCTGACTTTC
TRBJ2-7,NA,TRBD2,TRBV4-3,CASSQDWTSGNLEQYF,TGCGCCAGCAGCCAAGATTGGACTAGCGGGAATCTCGAGCAGTACTTC
TRBJ2-7,many,TRBD2,TRBV6-5,CASSYSQLAGVYEQYF,TGTGCCAGCAGTTACTCGCAACTAGCGGGAGTCTACGAGCAGTACTTC
TRBJ1-2,many,TRBD1,TRBV10-3,CAISYGQGGGYTF,TGTGCCATCAGTTACGGACAGGGAGGTGGCTACACCTTC
TRBJ2-7,many,NA,TRBV7-9,CASSLGRDSYEQYF,TGTGCCAGCAGCTTAGGGCGGGATTCCTACGAGCAGTACTTC
TRBJ2-7,NA,NA,TRBV25-1,CASSEAGLSREQYF,TGTGCCAGCAGTGAAGCGGGATTATCTCGTGAGCAGTACTTC
TRBJ2-5,NA,TRBD1,TRBV12-3/TRBV12-4,CASSLKDRRETQYF,TGTGCCAGCAGTTTAAAGGACAGGAGGGAGACCCAGTACTTC
TRBJ1-1,many,NA,TRBV28,CASSKGGFEAFF,TGTGCCAGCAGTAAAGGGGGGTTCGAAGCTTTCTTT
TRBJ2-7,many,TRBD2,TRBV15,CATSLAGVLSYEQYF,TGTGCCACCAGCCTAGCGGGAGTATTATCCTACGAGCAGTACTTC
TRBJ1-1,many,NA,TRBV28,CASSLGATGTEAFF,TGTGCCAGCAGTTTGGGGGCAACGGGCACTGAAGCTTTCTTT
TRBJ2-7,many,TRBD2,TRBV5-1,CASSTDGLEAYEQYF,TGCGCCAGCAGCACGGACGGACTAGAAGCCTACGAGCAGTACTTC
TRBJ2-7,many,TRBD2,TRBV7-8,CASSSTSGKTYEQYF,TGTGCCAGCAGCTCTACTAGCGGGAAGACCTACGAGCAGTACTTC
TRBJ2-5,few,NA,TRBV4-1,CASSQDRGLGEAQYF,TGCGCCAGCAGCCAAGATCGGGGCTTGGGGGAGGCCCAGTACTTC
TRBJ2-7,many,TRBD2,TRBV10-3,CAISERLAGDYEQYF,TGTGCCATCAGTGAGAGGCTAGCGGGAGACTACGAGCAGTACTTC
TRBJ2-7,many,NA,TRBV19,CATSKGADYEQYF,TGTGCCACCTCCAAGGGAGCGGACTACGAGCAGTACTTC
TRBJ2-1,NA,NA,TRBV7-3,CASSSTGNEQFF,TGTGCCAGCAGCTCAACAGGCAATGAGCAGTTCTTC